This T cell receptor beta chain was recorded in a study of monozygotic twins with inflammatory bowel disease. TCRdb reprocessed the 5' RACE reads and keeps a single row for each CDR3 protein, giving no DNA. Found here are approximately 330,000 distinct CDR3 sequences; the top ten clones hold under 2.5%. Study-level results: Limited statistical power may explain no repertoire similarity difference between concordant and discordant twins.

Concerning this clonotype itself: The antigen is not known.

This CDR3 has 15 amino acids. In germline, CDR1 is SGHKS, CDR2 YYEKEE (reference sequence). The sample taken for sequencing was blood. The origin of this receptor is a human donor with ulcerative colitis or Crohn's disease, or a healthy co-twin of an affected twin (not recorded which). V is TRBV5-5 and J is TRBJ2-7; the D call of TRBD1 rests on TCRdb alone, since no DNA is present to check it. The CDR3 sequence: CASSFRVTGIDEQYF.